The rows below give T cell receptor beta chains drawn from one sample of a study of blood T cell repertoires in COVID-19. Data came from immunoSEQ multiplex PCR; TCRdb stores just in-frame clones and leaves some out. The table includes a few hundred thousand clones, 88% detected once. Sample: peripheral blood. These receptors all come from a man between 60 and 75 years old who had recovered from COVID-19. CDR3s include the opening cysteine and the closing phenylalanine or tryptophan. D genes are given only for firm matches.

cdr3_aa j_call v_call d_call
CASSPETVGVGNLEQYF TRBJ2-7 TRBV4-2 .
CASSIDHRGPAKNIQYF TRBJ2-4 TRBV19 TRBD1
CASSLRTSLDEQYF TRBJ2-7 TRBV7-8 TRBD2
CASSLFSGMGNQPQHF TRBJ1-5 TRBV5-8 .
CASSLLAGGLNLNTGELFF TRBJ2-2 TRBV7-6 TRBD2
CASSTGTGETQYF TRBJ2-5 TRBV12-3/TRBV12-4 .
CASNRNTAMNTEAFF TRBJ1-1 TRBV6-5 .
CASSPTELARGYGYTF TRBJ1-2 TRBV4-1 .
CASRRFSGGAQDTQYF TRBJ2-3 TRBV11-2 TRBD2
CASSLSGTGGVYEQFF TRBJ2-1 TRBV5-1 TRBD1
CASSPPRRTNEKLFF TRBJ1-4 TRBV19 .
CASSLSLGAHQPQHF TRBJ1-5 TRBV28 .
CASTKTDTEAFF TRBJ1-1 TRBV12-3/TRBV12-4 .
CAISESGDSTDTQYF TRBJ2-3 TRBV10-3 .
CASSSGQGASGYTF TRBJ1-2 TRBV5-4 TRBD1
CASSSEDRGETQYF TRBJ2-5 TRBV4-1 TRBD1
CASSQEQVASYEQYF TRBJ2-7 TRBV4-1 .
CASSSRGSQVYNEQFF TRBJ2-1 TRBV5-8 .
CASSKKVEQASNSPLHF TRBJ1-6 TRBV21-1 .
CASSPVGELFF TRBJ2-2 TRBV12-3/TRBV12-4 .
CASSLAEHNEQFF TRBJ2-1 TRBV11-2 .
CASSPGSSGGANTQYF TRBJ2-3 TRBV9 TRBD2
CASSQQGGRIMNTEAFF TRBJ1-1 TRBV2 .
CASSFLGREGTEAFF TRBJ1-1 TRBV7-2 .
CASSLYSTDTQYF TRBJ2-3 TRBV7-8 .
CASSHGTGGVNEQFF TRBJ2-1 TRBV14 TRBD1
CASSTGGTSNEQFF TRBJ2-1 TRBV5-4 TRBD2
CASSRDREETQYF TRBJ2-5 TRBV7-8 TRBD1
CAWSYRATEAFF TRBJ1-1 TRBV30 .
CASSASGEQYF TRBJ2-7 TRBV6-6 .
CASSLETRSLAKPGEQYF TRBJ2-7 TRBV11-3 .
CASARAGSSYEQYF TRBJ2-7 TRBV3-1/TRBV3-2 TRBD2
CASSLARAVETQYF TRBJ2-5 TRBV5-1 .
CATSRDRGVGTEAFF TRBJ1-1 TRBV15 .
CASSRGNSNYNSPLHF TRBJ1-6 TRBV7-6 .
CASSFGQGYGYTF TRBJ1-2 TRBV4-1 TRBD1
CASSQVDKGLLLNYGYTF TRBJ1-2 TRBV4-2 .